A single TCR beta chain is shown here with its context. The antigen is not known. V dropped 2 bases and J dropped 3; count of bases not matched to a gene: 6. This CDR3 region has 15 residues. CDR1 and CDR2 (germline): SGHTA, FQGTGA. This specimen belongs to a study of T cell repertoires in cytomegalovirus infection. Study-level results: Cumulated frequencies of public TCR beta families served to identify carriers of CMV plus the relevant HLA. Dominant in the ex vivo response were TCR beta clonotypes restricted by HLA-C and specific for CMV.

TCRdb recomputed calls from the reads with MiXCR, one row per CDR3 protein. The data hold 600,000 to 800,000 distinct CDR3 sequences, with 24% observed a single time. V and J are TRBV7-3 and TRBJ1-2; 7 nucleotides agree with TRBD1. Material: CD8+ T cells from PBMCs. This receptor was identified in a human donor in good health (CMV status not recorded). Some clones in this sample may be carry-over from other donors' samples. CDR3 sequence (DNA): TGTGCCAGCAGCTTAGATGTGGGACAGCACTATGGCTACACCTTC. Translating it yields CASSLDVGQHYGYTF.